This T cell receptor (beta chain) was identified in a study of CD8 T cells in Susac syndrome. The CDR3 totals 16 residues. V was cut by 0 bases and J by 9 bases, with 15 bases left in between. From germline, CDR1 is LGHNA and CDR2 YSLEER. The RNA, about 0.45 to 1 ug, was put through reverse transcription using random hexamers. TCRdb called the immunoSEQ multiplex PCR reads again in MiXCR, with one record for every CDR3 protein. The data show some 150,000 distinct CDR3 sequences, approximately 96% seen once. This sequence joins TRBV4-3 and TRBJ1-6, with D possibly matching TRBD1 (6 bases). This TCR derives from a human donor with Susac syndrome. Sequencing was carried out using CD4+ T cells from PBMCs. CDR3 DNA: TGCGCCAGCAGCCAAGATTGGGCACAGGGAGGTTCACCCCTCCACTTT. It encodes CASSQDWAQGGSPLHF.